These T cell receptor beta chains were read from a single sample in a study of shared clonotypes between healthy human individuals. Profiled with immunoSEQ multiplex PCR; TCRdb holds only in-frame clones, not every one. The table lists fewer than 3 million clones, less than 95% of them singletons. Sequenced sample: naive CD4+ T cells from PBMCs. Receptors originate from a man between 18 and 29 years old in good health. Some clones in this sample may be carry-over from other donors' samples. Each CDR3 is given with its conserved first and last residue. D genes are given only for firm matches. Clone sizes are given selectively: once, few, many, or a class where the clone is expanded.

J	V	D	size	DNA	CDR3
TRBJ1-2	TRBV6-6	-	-	TGTGCCAGCAGTTACTATCGCAGAGAACCCTATGGCTACACCTTC	CASSYYRREPYGYTF
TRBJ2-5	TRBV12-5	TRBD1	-	TGTGCTAGTGGTTTGGAGGTCCGGGCCTCAGGGGGTTTGAAGACCCAGTACTTC	CASGLEVRASGGLKTQYF
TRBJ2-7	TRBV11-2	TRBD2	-	TGTGCCAGCACTGGAGCGGGAGTTCGCGAGCAGTACTTC	CASTGAGVREQYF
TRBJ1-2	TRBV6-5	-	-	TGTGCCAGCAGCCAACGAGGGGGAAATGGCTACACCTTC	CASSQRGGNGYTF
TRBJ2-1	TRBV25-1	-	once	TGTGCCAGCAGTGAATGGGCGGGGAACAATGAGCAGTTCTTC	CASSEWAGNNEQFF
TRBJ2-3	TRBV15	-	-	TGTGCCACCAGCAGAGGGCGGGGAAAAAGCACAGATACGCAGTATTTT	CATSRGRGKSTDTQYF
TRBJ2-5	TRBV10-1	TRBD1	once	TGCGCCAGCAGTCCTGGACAGGGGGCATTCGGTGAGACCCAGTACTTC	CASSPGQGAFGETQYF
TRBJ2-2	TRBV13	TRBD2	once	TGTGCCAGCAGCTTAATTAGCGGGAGGGCGAACACCGGGGAGCTGTTTTTT	CASSLISGRANTGELFF
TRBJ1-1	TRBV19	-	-	TGTGCCAGTAGTTCGCAGGGATCGAACACTGAAGCTTTCTTT	CASSSQGSNTEAFF
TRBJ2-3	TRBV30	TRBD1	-	TGTGCCTGGGGAACAGGGGGCGATACGCAGTATTTT	CAWGTGGDTQYF
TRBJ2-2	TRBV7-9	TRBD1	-	TGTGCCAGCAGCTTAGTGACAGGGGCGGACACCGGGGAGCTGTTTTTT	CASSLVTGADTGELFF
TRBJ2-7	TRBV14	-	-	TGTGCCAGCAGCCAAAGTGTCTACGAGCAGTACTTC	CASSQSVYEQYF
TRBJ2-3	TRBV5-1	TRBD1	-	TGCGCCAGCAGCTTGGGGGACAGGGATACAGATACGCAGTATTTT	CASSLGDRDTDTQYF
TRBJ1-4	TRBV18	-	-	TGTGCCAGCTCACTCCTGAGCCAGGATGAAAAACTGTTTTTT	CASSLLSQDEKLFF
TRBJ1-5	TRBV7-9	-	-	TGTGCCAGCAGCTTAGCGGGAAGCAATCAGCCCCAGCATTTT	CASSLAGSNQPQHF
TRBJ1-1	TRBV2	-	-	TGTGCCAGCAGTGGGCAGCGAATGAACACTGAAGCTTTCTTT	CASSGQRMNTEAFF
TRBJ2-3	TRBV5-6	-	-	TGTGCCAGCAGCTTTCCGCCCCAGTCCACAGATACGCAGTATTTT	CASSFPPQSTDTQYF
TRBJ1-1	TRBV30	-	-	TGTGCCTGGAGTAGGAATCGGAACACTGAAGCTTTCTTT	CAWSRNRNTEAFF
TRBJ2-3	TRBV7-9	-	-	TGTGCCAGCAGCATATCCACAGATACGCAGTATTTT	CASSISTDTQYF
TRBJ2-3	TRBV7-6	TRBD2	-	TGTGCCAGCAGTTCCGGGACTAGTAGAGATACGCAGTATTTT	CASSSGTSRDTQYF
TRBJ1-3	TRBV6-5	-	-	TGTGCCAGCAATGGGGGTGCCAAAGGAAACACCATATATTTT	CASNGGAKGNTIYF
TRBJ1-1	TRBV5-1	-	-	TGCGCCAGCAACTTGGGTTACGGCACTGAAGCTTTCTTT	CASNLGYGTEAFF
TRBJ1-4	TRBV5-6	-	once	TGTGCCAGCAGCTTGGGAGGACAACGGGATGAAAAACTGTTTTTT	CASSLGGQRDEKLFF
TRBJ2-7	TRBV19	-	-	TGTGCCAGTAGTCCAGGGCGGTTCGCCTACGAGCAGTACTTC	CASSPGRFAYEQYF
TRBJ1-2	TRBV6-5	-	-	TGTGCCAGCAGCCCCTTGGGGCCGGGCTATGGCTACACCTTC	CASSPLGPGYGYTF
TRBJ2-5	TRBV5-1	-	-	TGCGCCAGCAGCGGGGCCGGGGACCAAGAGACCCAGTACTTC	CASSGAGDQETQYF
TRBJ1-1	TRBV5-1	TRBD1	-	TGCGCCAGCAGTTGGGACAGCGAAACGAACACTGAAGCTTTCTTT	CASSWDSETNTEAFF
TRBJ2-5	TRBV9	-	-	TGTGCCAGCAGCGTAGTGGCGGGATTCCAAGAGACCCAGTACTTC	CASSVVAGFQETQYF
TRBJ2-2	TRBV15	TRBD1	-	TGTGCCACCAGCCATTCCCCGGGACAGGGGGCAAGGGTGGAACTGTTTTTT	CATSHSPGQGARVELFF
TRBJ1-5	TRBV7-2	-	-	TGTGCCAGCAGCCCCCGCCGGCGCAATCAGCCCCAGCATTTT	CASSPRRRNQPQHF
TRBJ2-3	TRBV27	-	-	TGTGCCAGCAGTTACAGGGTGAAAGGCACAGATACGCAGTATTTT	CASSYRVKGTDTQYF
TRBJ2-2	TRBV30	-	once	TGTGCCTGGAGTGTTGGGGGGGCGCGTCCCGGGGAGCTGTTTTTT	CAWSVGGARPGELFF